This TCR beta chain was documented in a study of beta chain features in type 1 diabetes. Study-level information: In age, gender and cell yields, patients were similar to healthy donors.

CD45RO/CCR7/CD25/CD127/CD95/CD27 separated CD4+ naive, central memory, regulatory and stem cell-like memory cells by sorting. Reverse transcription of all isolated RNA meant that expressed TCRB transcripts were sequenced. Profiling relied on immunoSEQ multiplex PCR, and the TCRdb table lists in-frame clones only, not all of them. The sample carries some 150,000 clones, around 13% recorded once. Trimming took off 5 bases at V and 6 bases at J, with 10 bases between the two ends. The germline CDR1 and CDR2 sequences are SGHRS and YFSETQ. The CDR3 has 12 residues. Overall study findings and caveats: PCR might favor shorter templates, but any such skew would affect patients and controls equally. Across all four CD4+ subsets, people with type 1 diabetes showed modestly shorter TCRB CDR3s. Lower insertion and higher deletion counts appeared at VDJ junctions in type 1 diabetes patients.

Notes on this clone: Its antigen is not identified. This sample also contains other DNA sequences that code for the same CDR3.

V and J are TRBV5-1 and TRBJ2-3, with D perhaps matching TRBD1 (6 bases). Sequenced material: central memory CD4+ T cells from blood. The clonotype was recovered from a man aged 18 to 30 with type 1 diabetes. In DNA, the CDR3 is TGCGCCAGCAGTTCGAGGGGGGATACGCAGTATTTT. Translation gives CASSSRGDTQYF.